The 12 T cell receptor beta chains in this list originate from one sample, sequenced in a study of OX40 agonist ivuxolimab in advanced cancers. Sequenced by immunoSEQ multiplex PCR; TCRdb stores in-frame clones only, minus some. The repertoire has about 19,000 clones, around 83% of them found once; the top ten carry more than 9.5%. Sample: CD4+ or CD8+ T cells sorted from blood, taken in a trial of the OX40 agonist ivuxolimab. The receptors were sampled from an adult with an advanced solid tumor such as melanoma, head and neck, liver or kidney cancer.

The CDR3 sequence: CATSRRTSGNNEQFF. The CDR3 bases are TGTGCCACCAGCAGGAGGACTAGCGGGAACAATGAGCAGTTCTTC. The chain has TRBV15 and TRBJ2-1, with 12 bases identical to TRBD2. Per germline, CDR1 LNHNV and CDR2 YYDKDF (reference sequence). This CDR3 has 15 amino acids. J was trimmed by 5 bases and V by 3 bases; bases with no gene match: 2.

The chain has TRBV28 and TRBJ2-7; the D gene is possibly TRBD1 (6 bases). Germline V gene sequence: CDR1 MDHEN, CDR2 SYDVKM. V was clipped by 4 bases and J by 2 bases, with 12 bases between them. The CDR3 loop spans 14 amino acids. The CDR3 here is CASSSTDRTYEQYF. For the CDR3, the DNA is TGTGCCAGCAGTTCAACGGACAGAACCTACGAGCAGTACTTC.

The chain couples TRBV29-1 to TRBJ1-2, with 10 bases that match TRBD1. The CDR3 consists of 15 residues. The junction had 10 bases not matched to a gene; V was cut back by 5 bases and J by 4 bases. Germline loops: CDR1 SQVTM, CDR2 ANQGSEA. The CDR3 sequence is CSVIQRTGGIYGYTF. DNA for the CDR3: TGCAGCGTTATTCAGAGGACAGGGGGAATCTATGGCTACACCTTC.

CDR3 DNA: TGTGCCAGCAGGCAGAATTACAGGGTTCTCTATGGCTACACCTTC. Amino acid sequence: CASRQNYRVLYGYTF. The chain uses TRBV6-5 and TRBJ1-2, with TRBD1 as a possible D gene (6 bases). V lost 6 bases, J lost 4 bases, and 18 bases lay in between. The CDR3 has 15 amino acids. The V gene's germline CDR1 is MNHEY and CDR2 SVGAGI.

The rearrangement joins TRBV19 to TRBJ2-1; TRBD2 is a possible D gene (6 bases). The CDR3 length is 13 residues. Per the germline V gene, CDR1 is LNHDA and CDR2 is SQIVND (reference sequence). V lost 7 bases to trimming and J lost 0 bases, with 7 bases between them. CDR3 nucleotide sequence: TGTGCCAGTACCGGGAGCTCCTACAATGAGCAGTTCTTC. This translates into CASTGSSYNEQFF.

The rearrangement uses TRBV4-1 and TRBJ1-5, with no clear D. The germline V gene has CDR1 MGHRA and CDR2 YSYEKL. Trimming removed 2 bases from V and 0 bases from J, with 8 bases in between. This CDR3 has 15 amino acids. CDR3 coding DNA: TGCGCCAGCAGCCAAAATTTGTATAGCAATCAGCCCCAGCATTTT. Amino acids: CASSQNLYSNQPQHF.

The chain links TRBV6-1 to TRBJ1-4; D gene ambiguous. CDR1 and CDR2 from the germline V gene are MNHNS and SASEGT. CDR3 length: 15 residues. The V end lost 2 bases, the J end lost 8 bases, and 15 bases lay between the germline ends. This CDR3 reads CASSETSHAGEKLFF. For the CDR3, the DNA is TGTGCCAGCAGTGAAACAAGCCATGCGGGGGAAAAACTGTTTTTT.

CDR3 amino acids: CTSSLFSGRVTDTQYF. CDR3 DNA: TGCACCAGCAGCCTCTTTAGCGGGAGGGTCACAGATACGCAGTATTTT. The chain recombines TRBV1 with TRBJ2-3; the table's D call TRBD2 went unverified against the DNA. TRBV1 is deemed a pseudogene. The CDR3 has 16 residues.

The gene calls are TRBV13 and TRBJ2-1, with D uncertain. CDR1 and CDR2 (germline): PRHDT, FYEKMQ (reference sequence). The V and J ends lost 5 bases and 0 bases respectively, with 20 bases between them. The CDR3 spans 18 residues. For the CDR3, the DNA is TGTGCCAGCAGCCTCAGAGTAATCCAGGATTACTCCTACAATGAGCAGTTCTTC. This codes for CASSLRVIQDYSYNEQFF.

Worth noting for this clone: One end of the junction is discordant with germline, which a read error may explain. The chain recombines TRBV6-1 with TRBJ2-7, with a tentative D call TRBD1 (6 bases). Germline V gene sequence: CDR1 MNHNS, CDR2 SASEGT. CDR3 length: 18 amino acids. In DNA, the CDR3 is TGTGCCATCAGTGAGGGGCAGGGGCCTCCCGTCTTTCGAAACGAGCAGTACTTC. It codes for CAISEGQGPPVFRNEQYF.

The gene calls are TRBV7-9 and TRBJ2-5, with 8 bases lining up with TRBD2. The J call is doubtful: the DNA matches TRBJ2-7 better. This CDR3 is built from 13 residues. The germline CDR1 and CDR2 sequences are SEHNR and FQNEAQ (reference sequence). CDR3 sequence reads: CASSSGLALEQYF. As DNA, the CDR3 is TGTGCCAGCAGCTCTGGACTAGCTCTCGAGCAGTACTTC.

The chain uses TRBV30 and TRBJ1-2, with no clear D. Germline CDR1 and CDR2: GTSNPN and SVGIG (reference sequence). V was shortened by 5 bases and J by 1 base, with 11 bases between the two germline ends. The CDR3 runs 13 residues. CDR3 DNA sequence: TGTGCCTGGGTGCCCAGATTTAACTATGGCTACACCTTC. Its translation: CAWVPRFNYGYTF.